This T cell receptor beta chain was sequenced for a study of vaccination and CD4 T cells after COVID-19 (dated by TCRdb to 2022 to 2024). Describing the broader study: Convalescent patients had a positive SARS-CoV-2 result on nasal swab PCR, and of these patients, under ten had mild disease and one had severe disease. Three convalescent patients gave samples both early after vaccination (day 14) and late after vaccination (days 161 to 241). Post-COVID blood samples from convalescent patients were collected a median of 101 days after diagnosis, with a range of 35 to 161 days. The spike-specific CD4+ TCR repertoire was compared before and after mRNA vaccination in around ten COVID-19 convalescent patients and a handful of infection-naive healthy vaccine recipients. Post-vaccine blood samples were taken a median of about 72 days after the second vaccine dose, with a range of 14 to 241 days. In the convalescent cohort there were six males and four females, among whom were two Hispanic individuals, seven Caucasians, two Asians and one multiracial person. Participants received two doses of either the Pfizer-BioNTech BNT162b2 vaccine (n=8) or the Moderna mRNA-1273 vaccine (n=2).

Study-level results and caveats: In convalescent patients, a median approximately 86% of post-vaccine SARS-CoV-2-reactive clones were detected only after vaccination, and vaccine-specific priming was suggested by this finding. In convalescent patients, nearly all vaccine-specific clones (304 of 307) were found to be mono-reactive for SARS-CoV-2 spike rather than cross-reactive with common cold coronaviruses. The number of convalescent patients in the study was relatively small, and the study did not examine early timepoints following natural infection. An increase in the median number of SARS-CoV-2-reactive clonotypes from more than 20 after infection to 38 after vaccination was observed, but the change was not found to be significant.

A word on this clonotype: The target of this receptor is not known. Qualities for individual bases were not recorded, and no much larger clone is one base off.

Here V drops 6 bases and J drops 5 bases, and the junction holds 9 bases not matched to any gene. Inclusive of the bounding cysteine and phenylalanine, the CDR3 is 16 residues long. CDR3 DNA is the only sequence kept; it has 48 bases, read in frame from the first base. Reading the germline V gene (reference sequence) gives CDR1 MNHEY and CDR2 SMNVEV. The library relied on PCR. TCRdb lists the instrument as Illumina iSeq 100. The published analysis was carried out like this. Non-productive sequences were filtered out, and CDR3s that did not start with C, did not end with F or W, or were shorter than 7 amino acids were discarded. Levenshtein distances (stringdist) and unrooted phylogenetic trees (ape) in R version 3.6.1 were used to assess CDR3 homology. TCRdb reanalyzed the raw reads on its own, using fastp at Q25 for trimming and MiXCR for clone calling, and kept in-frame beta chains. CDR3 protein sequences are deduplicated, and each keeps its most common genes and DNA. The V and J calls come from TCRdb's annotation, not from the publication. This sample has approximately 40,000 distinct CDR3 sequences in its table, and approximately 40% of those were observed once. The ten largest account for roughly 5.9% of the sample.

The meaning of the sample's time point label: late sampling 161 to 241 days after vaccination in three convalescent patients. The convalescent patients' positive SARS-CoV-2 PCR tests fell between March and December 2020, which was before the Alpha, Beta and Delta variants emerged in the United States. Ficoll-Paque Plus gradient centrifugation was used to isolate PBMCs from whole blood, and the isolated PBMCs were then either used fresh or cryopreserved at -140C. The source material was CD4+ T cells from blood, sampled about 7 months after SARS-CoV-2 vaccination. The chain is encoded by TRBV27 joined to TRBJ2-1, and 11 junction bases match TRBD2. The receptor's source is a human donor who had recovered from COVID-19. The nucleotide sequence reads as follows: TGTGCCAGCAGAATTTTAGCGGGAGGGCCCCACAATGAGCAGTTCTTC. It is translated as CASRILAGGPHNEQFF.